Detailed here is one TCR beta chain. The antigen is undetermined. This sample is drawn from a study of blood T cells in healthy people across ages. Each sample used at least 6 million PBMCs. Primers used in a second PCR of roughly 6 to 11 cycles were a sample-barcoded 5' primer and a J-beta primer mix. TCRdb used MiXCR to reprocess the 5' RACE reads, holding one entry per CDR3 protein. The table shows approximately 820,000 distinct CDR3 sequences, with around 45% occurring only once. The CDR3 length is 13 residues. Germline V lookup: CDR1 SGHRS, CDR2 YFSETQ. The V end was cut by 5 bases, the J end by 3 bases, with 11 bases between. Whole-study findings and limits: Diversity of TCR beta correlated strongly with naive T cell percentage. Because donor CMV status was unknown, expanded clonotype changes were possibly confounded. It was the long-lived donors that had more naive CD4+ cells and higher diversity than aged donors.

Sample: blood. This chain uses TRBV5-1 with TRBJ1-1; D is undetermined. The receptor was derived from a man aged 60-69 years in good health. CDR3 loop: CASRYTSDTEAFF. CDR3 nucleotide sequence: TGCGCCAGCAGATATACAAGCGACACTGAAGCTTTCTTT. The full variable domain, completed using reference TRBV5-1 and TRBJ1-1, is KAGVTQTPRYLIKTRGQQVTLSCSPISGHRSVSWYQQTPGQGLQFLFEYFSETQRNKGNFPGRFSGRQFSNSRSEMNVSTLELGDSALYLCASRYTSDTEAFFGQGTRLTVV.